The 22 T cell receptor beta chains below come from one sample, sequenced in a study of blood T cell repertoires in COVID-19 (dated by TCRdb to the early 2020s). Libraries came from the immunoSEQ multiplex PCR assay. Entries here come from immuneACCESS through TCRdb and include only in-frame sequences with V and J called. Some clones fail to appear in such tables; in the studies checked, an unresolved V gene covers under half of the shortfall, and the cause of the remainder is unknown. Within this sample are about 270,000 clones, with about 88% of them counted one time only. Clones ranked in the top ten supply 2% to 2.5% of the sample. Specimen: PBMCs or T cells enriched from blood (not recorded which). The receptors here all came from a woman in her fifties or sixties in a cohort exposed to, infected with or recovered from COVID-19 (not recorded which).

CDR3 region: CASSAHRVGEETQYF. As DNA, the CDR3 is TGTGCCAGCAGCGCCCACAGGGTAGGGGAAGAGACCCAGTACTTC. The V call is TRBV5-6, the J call TRBJ2-5, with D perhaps TRBD1 (6 bases). CDR3 length equals 15 residues. Germline lookup yields CDR1 SGHDT and CDR2 YYEEEE. V lost 4 bases, J lost 3 bases, and 16 bases lay in between.

The gene calls are TRBV5-1 and TRBJ2-1; D possibly corresponds to TRBD2 (6 bases). Trimming removed 0 bases at V and 5 bases at J, with 12 bases between. The CDR3 length is 15 residues. Germline V gives CDR1 SGHRS, CDR2 YFSETQ. The CDR3 DNA reads as TGCGCCAGCAGCTTGGACGGGAGTGGGAACAATGAGCAGTTCTTC. Its translation: CASSLDGSGNNEQFF. Combining the CDR3 with reference TRBV5-1 and TRBJ2-1 gives the whole variable domain KAGVTQTPRYLIKTRGQQVTLSCSPISGHRSVSWYQQTPGQGLQFLFEYFSETQRNKGNFPGRFSGRQFSNSRSEMNVSTLELGDSALYLCASSLDGSGNNEQFFGPGTRLTVL.

The chain carries TRBV4-1 and TRBJ2-2; D perhaps matches TRBD2 (6 bases). V lost 1 base and J lost 4, with 10 bases in between. There are 15 residues in the CDR3. Germline-derived CDR1 and CDR2 are MGHRA and YSYEKL. The DNA of the CDR3 is TGCGCCAGCAGCCAAGCGGGAGCTGGCACCGGGGAGCTGTTTTTT. As protein: CASSQAGAGTGELFF.

This chain connects TRBV30 to TRBJ2-7, with D possibly being TRBD2 (6 bases). Germline assignment: CDR1 GTSNPN and CDR2 SVGIG (reference sequence). The CDR3 spans 14 residues. V was shortened by 0 bases and J by 3 bases, with 12 bases between the two germline ends. CDR3 coding DNA: TGTGCCTGGAGTGTACAAGCGGGCCGCTACGAGCAGTACTTC. This gives the protein CAWSVQAGRYEQYF.

This CDR3 reads CASGALVTGELFF. The CDR3 nucleotides are TGTGCCAGCGGGGCTTTGGTCACCGGGGAGCTGTTTTTT. The chain is built from TRBV9 and TRBJ2-2; the D gene is possibly TRBD1 (5 bases). The length of the CDR3 is 13 residues. The V and J ends lost 7 bases and 4 bases respectively, with 11 bases between them. CDR1 is SGDLS and CDR2 is YYNGEE in the germline V gene.

For this clone: This sample includes further DNA sequences coding for the same CDR3. The chain employs TRBV5-1 and TRBJ2-3, with TRBD2 matching 9 bases. Germline V lookup: CDR1 SGHRS, CDR2 YFSETQ. The V segment lost 4 bases and the J segment 0 bases; nucleotides outside the gene matches: 3. The CDR3 covers 15 residues. The CDR3 DNA follows: TGCGCCAGCAGCCTGACTAGCGGTAGCACAGATACGCAGTATTTT. It translates to CASSLTSGSTDTQYF. The full variable domain, rest sourced from reference TRBV5-1 and TRBJ2-3, is KAGVTQTPRYLIKTRGQQVTLSCSPISGHRSVSWYQQTPGQGLQFLFEYFSETQRNKGNFPGRFSGRQFSNSRSEMNVSTLELGDSALYLCASSLTSGSTDTQYFGPGTRLTVL.

V usage is TRBV24-1 and J usage is TRBJ1-4; D is possibly TRBD1 (6 bases). This CDR3 has 14 amino acids. Germline CDR1 reads KGHDR; CDR2 reads SFDVKD. The ends were cut back, 4 bases at V and 3 bases at J, with 8 bases in the middle. The CDR3 DNA is TGTGCCACCAGTGAAGAGGGGGCTAATGAAAAACTGTTTTTT. The encoded protein is CATSEEGANEKLFF.

The chain uses TRBV19 and TRBJ1-1, with TRBD1 matching over 7 bases. From germline, CDR1 is LNHDA and CDR2 SQIVND (reference sequence). Unmatched junction bases numbered 11, after V lost 6 bases and J lost 4 bases. This CDR3 spans 15 amino acids. CDR3 sequence (DNA): TGTGCCAGTAGCACTTTTAGACAGGGACCCACTGAAGCTTTCTTT. Its protein is CASSTFRQGPTEAFF.

The rearrangement uses TRBV2 and TRBJ2-7, with 7 bases fitting TRBD1. The CDR3 totals 14 residues. Germline V gives CDR1 SNHLY, CDR2 FYNNEI. The junction had 5 bases not matched to a gene; V was cut back by 6 bases and J by 0 bases. The chain's CDR3 is CASRRQGSSYEQYF. DNA for the CDR3: TGTGCCAGCAGGCGACAGGGCAGCTCCTACGAGCAGTACTTC.

The table lists this clone with many counts. The J gene is TRBJ1-5, the V gene TRBV19; the D gene is possibly TRBD1 (5 bases). The CDR3 loop spans 15 amino acids. Trimming cost V 5 bases and J 1 base, with 12 bases left between them. Per the germline V gene, CDR1 is LNHDA and CDR2 is SQIVND (reference sequence). This CDR3 is CASSDQGRSNQPQHF. The CDR3 nucleotides read TGTGCCAGTAGTGATCAGGGAAGAAGCAATCAGCCCCAGCATTTT.

CDR3 residues: CASSFGTSDEQYF. CDR3 nucleotide sequence: TGTGCCAGCAGCTTCGGGACTAGCGACGAGCAGTACTTC. This chain connects TRBV7-2 to TRBJ2-7; TRBD2 matches 10 bases. Germline assignment: CDR1 SGHTA and CDR2 FQGNSA. The CDR3 sequence is 13 residues long. The V segment lost 3 bases and the J segment 5 bases; nucleotides outside the gene matches: 1.

This chain connects TRBV7-2 to TRBJ2-2, with TRBD2 identical over 11 bases. The germline gives CDR1 SGHTA, CDR2 FQGNSA. V shed 1 base and J 1 base; nucleotides not matched to a gene: 5. This CDR3 spans 18 amino acids. This CDR3 is CASSLEILAGGNTGELFF. CDR3 DNA: TGTGCCAGCAGCTTAGAAATCCTAGCGGGAGGGAACACCGGGGAGCTGTTTTTT. Supplemented by reference TRBV7-2 and TRBJ2-2, the full variable domain reads GAGVSQSPSNKVTEKGKDVELRCDPISGHTALYWYRQSLGQGLEFLIYFQGNSAPDKSGLPSDRFSAERTGGSVSTLTIQRTQQEDSAVYLCASSLEILAGGNTGELFFGEGSRLTVL.

The J gene is TRBJ1-1, the V gene TRBV4-1; 9 nucleotides align to TRBD1. V gave up 3 bases and J gave up 6 bases; unmatched junction bases: 5. Germline CDR1 MGHRA, CDR2 YSYEKL. The CDR3 is 14 residues long. The DNA of the CDR3 is TGCGCCAGCAGCCATAAAACAGGGGGCGCTGAAGCTTTCTTT. As protein: CASSHKTGGAEAFF.

This chain connects TRBV14 to TRBJ2-2, with 11 nucleotides matching TRBD2. Per the germline V gene, CDR1 is SGHDN and CDR2 is FVKESK. V lost 4 bases and J lost 3; bases outside the gene matches: 7. The CDR3 runs 17 residues. The CDR3 DNA reads as TGTGCCAGCAGCCTTGGACTAGCGGGCATACACACCGGGGAGCTGTTTTTT. It translates to CASSLGLAGIHTGELFF.

Concerning this clone itself: At one end the junction does not follow the germline gene, possibly because of a read error. This sequence joins TRBV7-9 and TRBJ2-7; possible D gene TRBD1, 5 bases. Looked up from germline, CDR1 is SEHNR and CDR2 is FQNEAQ (reference sequence). The CDR3 is 12 amino acids. The CDR3 region has the DNA TGTGCCAGCAGCTTAGATGTCCGGACACCCGAATTC. Residues: CASSLDVRTPEF.

The chain joins TRBV7-9 to TRBJ2-1, with D hard to call. The CDR3 totals 14 residues. The germline V gene encodes CDR1 SEHNR and CDR2 FQNEAQ (reference sequence). Trimming took off 0 bases at V and 3 bases at J, with 6 bases between the two ends. CDR3 bases: TGTGCCAGCAGCTTAGCGAGTATCTACAATGAGCAGTTCTTC. Protein product: CASSLASIYNEQFF. Full variable domain (missing parts from reference TRBV7-9 and TRBJ2-1): DTGVSQNPRHKITKRGQNVTFRCDPISEHNRLYWYRQTLGQGPEFLTYFQNEAQLEKSRLLSDRFSAERPKGSFSTLEIQRTEQGDSAMYLCASSLASIYNEQFFGPGTRLTVL.

J is TRBJ2-5 and V is TRBV7-9; 9 bases are shared with TRBD2. CDR1 is SEHNR, CDR2 FQNEAQ, per germline (reference sequence). V was pared by 5 bases and J by 5 bases, with 3 bases of the junction left unmatched. The CDR3 consists of 13 residues. In DNA, the CDR3 is TGTGCCAGCAGCAGGGCGGGAGGGGAGACCCAGTACTTC. As protein: CASSRAGGETQYF.

V is TRBV20-1 and J is TRBJ1-2, with unresolved D. Germline assignment: CDR1 DFQATT and CDR2 SNEGSKA (reference sequence). The CDR3 extends over 9 amino acids. The ends were cut back, 0 bases at V and 10 bases at J, with 3 bases in the middle. CDR3 DNA sequence: TGCAGTGCTAGAGATCTCTACACCTTC. Its translation is CSARDLYTF.

The CDR3 sequence is CASSVTGWDQPQHF. The DNA for the CDR3 is TGTGCCAGCAGTGTTACAGGGTGGGATCAGCCCCAGCATTTT. The V call is TRBV2, the J call TRBJ1-5, with D perhaps TRBD1 (6 bases). The V end lost 4 bases, the J end lost 5 bases, and 12 bases lay between the germline ends. The CDR3 extends over 14 amino acids. Germline CDR1 is SNHLY and CDR2 is FYNNEI.

V and J are TRBV30 and TRBJ2-3; 12 bases fit TRBD2. CDR3 size: 18 residues. V lost 0 bases and J lost 5; bases outside the gene matches: 12. Germline CDR1 GTSNPN, CDR2 SVGIG (reference sequence). The CDR3 region is CAWSVRGLAGTRGDTQYF. CDR3 nucleotides: TGTGCCTGGAGTGTACGGGGACTAGCGGGTACTAGAGGAGATACGCAGTATTTT.

In nucleotides, the CDR3 is TGTGCCAGCAGCTTGGGTTATGCGACCGGGGAGCTGTTTTTT. It encodes CASSLGYATGELFF. The chain links TRBV5-8 to TRBJ2-2; D remains unclear. Germline loops: CDR1 SGHTS, CDR2 YDEGEE. V shed 0 bases and J shed 5 bases, with 8 bases lying between them. The CDR3 has 14 residues.

This clone showed up just once. The V call is TRBV13, the J call TRBJ2-3; no reliable D call. This CDR3 spans 14 amino acids. Trimming cost V 3 bases and J 3 bases, with 10 bases left between them. Germline assignment: CDR1 PRHDT and CDR2 FYEKMQ (reference sequence). CDR3 sequence: CASSFSSKTDTQYF. CDR3 in DNA: TGTGCCAGCAGCTTTTCCTCTAAGACAGATACGCAGTATTTT.